These T cell receptor beta chains were read from a single sample in a study of T-cell memory formation after mild COVID-19. TCRdb redid the calling of the 5' RACE reads with MiXCR, one entry per CDR3 protein. The data show 500,000 to 600,000 distinct CDR3 sequences, around 17% seen once. The sample consisted of PBMCs or a T cell subset sorted from them (not recorded which). The receptors were gathered from an adult woman who had mild COVID-19 (a few samples of this study predate the infection). Cell type and time point are not known. Each CDR3 is given with its conserved first and last residue. Each record gives: D gene, J gene, clone size, V gene, CDR3 DNA, CDR3 protein. D genes are given only for firm matches. The size entry is marked missing in some rows and otherwise reads once, few, many or a size class.

D: NA
J: TRBJ1-1
size: NA
V: TRBV29-1
DNA: TGCAGCGTTGAAAAACCGGAGAACACTGAAGCTTTCTTT
CDR3: CSVEKPENTEAFF

D: NA
J: TRBJ2-3
size: NA
V: TRBV24-1
DNA: TGTGCCACCAGTGATTCGCGGACTGACCCCACAGATACGCAGTATTTT
CDR3: CATSDSRTDPTDTQYF

D: TRBD2
J: TRBJ2-3
size: NA
V: TRBV20-1
DNA: TGCAGTGCTCAAATAGCGGGCCGCACAGATACGCAGTATTTT
CDR3: CSAQIAGRTDTQYF

D: NA
J: TRBJ2-7
size: NA
V: TRBV7-8
DNA: TGTGCCAGCAGCTCAAACCGGGTTTCGGGCCACGAGCAGTACTTC
CDR3: CASSSNRVSGHEQYF

D: NA
J: TRBJ2-3
size: few
V: TRBV7-2
DNA: TGTGCCAGCAGCCCTGACCGGGCGGGGGATACGCAGTATTTT
CDR3: CASSPDRAGDTQYF

D: NA
J: TRBJ1-1
size: few
V: TRBV12-5
DNA: TGTGCTAGTGGTTTGGAATCAGAGCAAGGCCGCATGAACACTGAAGCTTTCTTT
CDR3: CASGLESEQGRMNTEAFF

D: NA
J: TRBJ2-5
size: NA
V: TRBV12-3/TRBV12-4
DNA: TGTGCCAGCAGACACCGGGACGGTAAAGAGACCCAGTACTTC
CDR3: CASRHRDGKETQYF

D: NA
J: TRBJ2-7
size: NA
V: TRBV9
DNA: TGTGCCAGCAGCGTAGCCCCCGGCTACGAGCAGTACTTC
CDR3: CASSVAPGYEQYF

D: TRBD1
J: TRBJ2-2
size: NA
V: TRBV24-1
DNA: TGTGCCACCAGTAGATCGACAGGGTACGCCGGGGAGCTGTTTTTT
CDR3: CATSRSTGYAGELFF

D: NA
J: TRBJ2-3
size: many
V: TRBV12-3/TRBV12-4
DNA: TGTGCCAGCAGTCCACGGACTAGCACAGATACGCAGTATTTT
CDR3: CASSPRTSTDTQYF

D: NA
J: TRBJ2-7
size: few
V: TRBV2
DNA: TGTGCCAGTACGACTCAGGGATACGCCTACGAGCAGTACTTC
CDR3: CASTTQGYAYEQYF

D: TRBD1
J: TRBJ1-5
size: once
V: TRBV9
DNA: TGTGCCAGCTCCCGGGACAGTTTTGGCAATCAGCCCCAGCATTTT
CDR3: CASSRDSFGNQPQHF

D: TRBD1
J: TRBJ1-1
size: NA
V: TRBV4-1
DNA: TGCGCCAGCAGCCAGGGACAGGGCGCTCCTCATAACACTGAAGCTTTCTTT
CDR3: CASSQGQGAPHNTEAFF

D: NA
J: TRBJ2-6
size: few
V: TRBV7-6
DNA: TGTGCCAGCAGCTCGGTGGCCAACGTCCTGACTTTC
CDR3: CASSSVANVLTF

D: NA
J: TRBJ1-4
size: few
V: TRBV5-1
DNA: TGCGCCAGCAGCTGGGGAGGATGGTCGACAGGATTAGGGGAAAAACTGTTTTTT
CDR3: CASSWGGWSTGLGEKLFF

D: NA
J: TRBJ2-5
size: few
V: TRBV5-1
DNA: TGCGCCAGCAGCCGGTCAGGGGCAGGGGGGTCGGAGACCCAGTACTTC
CDR3: CASSRSGAGGSETQYF

D: NA
J: TRBJ2-2
size: few
V: TRBV12-3/TRBV12-4
DNA: TGTGCCAGCAGTTTTTTTGACACCGGGGAGCTGTTTTTT
CDR3: CASSFFDTGELFF

D: NA
J: TRBJ1-3
size: NA
V: TRBV29-1
DNA: TGCAGCGTTGACCAGGGTGCTGGAAACACCATATATTTT
CDR3: CSVDQGAGNTIYF

D: NA
J: TRBJ1-5
size: many
V: TRBV10-3
DNA: TGTGCCATCAGTGCATCGGGAGTGCTTAGCAATCAGCCCCAGCATTTT
CDR3: CAISASGVLSNQPQHF

D: TRBD1
J: TRBJ2-3
size: NA
V: TRBV15
DNA: TGTGCCACCAGCAGAGATGGGACAGGGGGCATTTCGGATACGCAGTATTTT
CDR3: CATSRDGTGGISDTQYF

D: NA
J: TRBJ1-5
size: few
V: TRBV2
DNA: TGTGCCAGCAGTCCGACACTTAGCAATCAGCCCCAGCATTTT
CDR3: CASSPTLSNQPQHF

D: NA
J: TRBJ2-1
size: NA
V: TRBV11-2
DNA: TGTGCCAGCAGCTTAGATGATGCAGGGTCGCACCGATACAATGAGCAGTTCTTC
CDR3: CASSLDDAGSHRYNEQFF

D: TRBD1
J: TRBJ1-1
size: NA
V: TRBV7-9
DNA: TGTGCCAGCTCTTACACAGGGGGAAAAACTGAAGCTTTCTTT
CDR3: CASSYTGGKTEAFF

D: TRBD1
J: TRBJ2-7
size: many
V: TRBV7-9
DNA: TGTGCCAGCAGCTCCTCGGGACAGGTCGGCGAGCAGTACTTC
CDR3: CASSSSGQVGEQYF

D: NA
J: TRBJ1-1
size: NA
V: TRBV5-6
DNA: TGTGCCAGCAGCTTTGAGTTAAGGGGTGGCACTGAAGCTTTCTTT
CDR3: CASSFELRGGTEAFF

D: NA
J: TRBJ2-7
size: NA
V: TRBV12-3/TRBV12-4
DNA: TGTGCCAGCAGTTTTAAGGACGAGCAGTACTTC
CDR3: CASSFKDEQYF

D: TRBD2
J: TRBJ2-2
size: few
V: TRBV29-1
DNA: TGCAGCGTTGTCGTCTTAACGGGACTAACTACCGGGGAGCTGTTTTTT
CDR3: CSVVVLTGLTTGELFF

D: NA
J: TRBJ1-1
size: once
V: TRBV6-6
DNA: TGTGCCAGCAGTTCGACGGCCGGAAATGTGAACACTGAAGCTTTCTTT
CDR3: CASSSTAGNVNTEAFF

D: NA
J: TRBJ1-2
size: NA
V: TRBV5-5
DNA: TGTGCCAGCAGATTGGACGGCCCATATGGCTACACCTTC
CDR3: CASRLDGPYGYTF

D: NA
J: TRBJ1-1
size: NA
V: TRBV9
DNA: TGTGCCAGCAGCGTAGTGATGGAGGATGAAGCTTTCTTT
CDR3: CASSVVMEDEAFF

D: NA
J: TRBJ2-7
size: many
V: TRBV9
DNA: TGTGCCAGCAGCGTAGACGGGGTTGGGGTTTACGAGCAGTACTTC
CDR3: CASSVDGVGVYEQYF

D: NA
J: TRBJ2-5
size: many
V: TRBV5-1
DNA: TGCGCCAGCAGCTTGCCCTTGACAGTAGAGGAGACCCAGTACTTC
CDR3: CASSLPLTVEETQYF

D: NA
J: TRBJ1-1
size: few
V: TRBV5-1
DNA: TGCGCCAGCAGCTTTACCCCAAGCGAGGGTTGGACGGGCACTGAAGCTTTCTTT
CDR3: CASSFTPSEGWTGTEAFF

D: NA
J: TRBJ2-7
size: NA
V: TRBV19
DNA: TGTGCCAGTAGATTCGGTCCCCTCGGAGGATACGAGCAGTACTTC
CDR3: CASRFGPLGGYEQYF

D: NA
J: TRBJ1-2
size: NA
V: TRBV9
DNA: TGTGCCAGCAGCGTAGATTCCAGGCTGAGAAGCGGCTACACCTTC
CDR3: CASSVDSRLRSGYTF

D: NA
J: TRBJ2-5
size: NA
V: TRBV7-9
DNA: TGTGCCAGCGATGGGTGGGAGACCCAGTACTTC
CDR3: CASDGWETQYF

D: TRBD1
J: TRBJ2-7
size: NA
V: TRBV29-1
DNA: TGCAGCGTTGCCCGGGGACAGGGCGGGTACGAGCAGTACTTC
CDR3: CSVARGQGGYEQYF

D: TRBD2
J: TRBJ2-3
size: few
V: TRBV7-2
DNA: TGTGCCAGCAGCTTACAGGGGTCGGGAGGGACAGATACGCAGTATTTT
CDR3: CASSLQGSGGTDTQYF

D: TRBD2
J: TRBJ2-3
size: NA
V: TRBV6-1
DNA: TGTGCCAGCAGTGAAGAGGGATTGGCGGGACTAGTGGGGGATACGCAGTATTTT
CDR3: CASSEEGLAGLVGDTQYF

D: NA
J: TRBJ1-1
size: NA
V: TRBV20-1
DNA: TGCAGTGCGGGAGGGGAGGTGGGTAGATTGAACACTGAAGCTTTCTTT
CDR3: CSAGGEVGRLNTEAFF

D: NA
J: TRBJ1-1
size: NA
V: TRBV5-1
DNA: TGCGCCAGCCGTCAGGGAGGGGTTACTGAAGCTTTCTTT
CDR3: CASRQGGVTEAFF

D: TRBD1
J: TRBJ2-1
size: many
V: TRBV7-8
DNA: TGTGCCAGCAGCTTAGAGGGACAGGTTTCCTACAATGAGCAGTTCTTC
CDR3: CASSLEGQVSYNEQFF